The entry below gives a single TCR beta chain sequence along with its context. This clonotype came up a few times. Its antigen is not yet known. Base-call qualities are not available, and no considerably larger clone is one nucleotide away. The data were obtained in a study of T cell repertoires in cytomegalovirus infection (dated by TCRdb to the late 2010s). For the wider study: Because public TCR beta signatures pointed to carriage of CMV infection together with the matching HLA type, the HLA type of each donor mattered for the analysis. Results the study describes overall, beyond this receptor: In the ex vivo response, HLA-C-restricted CMV-specific TCR beta clonotypes were dominant, and in two of eight donors the single most frequent clonotype came from this HLA-C-restricted group. In both this cohort and an independent cohort of 352 donors, the cumulative frequency of public TCR beta family members distinguished carriers of CMV infection plus the relevant HLA type.

Sequencing was carried out with an Illumina HiSeq 1500. Through fastp at Q25 and MiXCR, TCRdb rebuilt clones from the public reads, retaining in-frame beta chains. CDR3 protein sequences are deduplicated, and each keeps its most common genes and DNA. The sample yields some 440,000 distinct CDR3 sequences; roughly a third were counted once. The biggest ten clones account for roughly 13% of the sample. CDR1 is given as SGHVT and CDR2 as SQSDAQ, both from the germline V gene. V and J lose 1 base and 4 bases, and a span of 17 bases separates them. The CDR3, from cysteine to phenylalanine, totals 17 residues. Just CDR3 DNA is preserved here, 51 bases in frame from base 1.

The sequence was collected from a human donor in good health (CMV status not recorded). Some clones in this sample may be carry-over from other donors' samples. This chain joins TRBV7-4 to TRBJ2-1; perhaps TRBD2 is the D gene, with 5 bases matching. Sequencing used PBMCs. The DNA sequence is given as TGTGCCAGCAGCTTAGGGGCTAGCAGGCCCCGATACAATGAGCAGTTCTTC. Translated, this gives CASSLGASRPRYNEQFF.